Below are 5 T cell receptor beta chains sequenced from a single sample in a study of beta chain features in type 1 diabetes. Expressed TCRB transcripts were sequenced because the entire RNA isolate underwent reverse transcription. Only in-frame clones appear in the TCRdb table, and some are missing; sequencing was by immunoSEQ multiplex PCR. The table lists under 350,000 clones, about 8.5% of them singletons. Sequencing was carried out using central memory CD4+ T cells from blood. Every receptor here comes from a young woman in good health.

This clone was seen only a few times. This chain uses TRBV28 with TRBJ1-3; D might be TRBD1 (5 bases). The CDR3 has 16 amino acids. The germline V gene has CDR1 MDHEN and CDR2 SYDVKM. Trimming removed 7 bases from V and 0 bases from J, with 16 bases in between. The CDR3: CASISEGTNSGNTIYF. The CDR3 DNA follows: TGTGCCAGCATCTCGGAGGGGACCAACTCTGGAAACACCATATATTTT.

V gene TRBV28 combines with J gene TRBJ1-2, with 7 positions matching TRBD1. Germline values: CDR1 MDHEN, CDR2 SYDVKM. V dropped 7 bases and J dropped 8; count of bases not matched to a gene: 16. This CDR3 is 15 amino acids long. The CDR3 loop is CASTSGGQYQGGYTF. CDR3 in DNA: TGTGCCAGCACCTCTGGGGGACAGTACCAGGGCGGCTACACCTTC.

This clone was observed a handful of times. In nucleotides, the CDR3 is TGTGCCAGCATGAGTCAGGGAAACACCATATATTTT. Translating gives CASMSQGNTIYF. The genes are TRBV6-6 and TRBJ1-3; D remains unclear. V gave up 7 bases and J gave up 4 bases, with 8 bases separating them. The CDR3 covers 12 residues. Germline values: CDR1 MNHNY, CDR2 SVGAGI (reference sequence).

The chain carries TRBV4-1 and TRBJ1-4, with TRBD1 identical over 9 bases. This CDR3 is 14 amino acids long. Germline CDR1 is MGHRA and CDR2 is YSYEKL. The junction had 6 bases not matched to a gene; V was cut back by 8 bases and J by 5 bases. The CDR3 reads CASCKTGGNEKLFF. DNA for the CDR3: TGCGCCAGCTGCAAGACAGGGGGGAATGAAAAACTGTTTTTT.

Many counts were recorded for this clone. The chain links TRBV7-9 to TRBJ1-1; no clear D gene. Germline V gene lookup returns CDR1 SEHNR and CDR2 FQNEAQ (reference sequence). With 5 bases removed from V and 4 bases from J, the gap between germline ends came to 23 bases. CDR3 length: 17 residues. The CDR3 nucleotides are TGTGCCAGCAGCGACTGGGTAGTCGGGGTGAGGAGCACTGAAGCTTTCTTT. Translated: CASSDWVVGVRSTEAFF.